This TCR beta chain was obtained from a study of technical replicates of blood from several donors. Produced via immunoSEQ multiplex PCR; TCRdb's table is partial and in-frame only. This sample has 70,000 to 95,000 clones; more than 85% occur once, and the top ten carry 0.39%. The CDR3 consists of 16 residues. CDR1 and CDR2 (germline): KGHSH, LQKENI. Trimming took 3 bases from V and 0 from J, leaving 12 bases between them. The chain combines TRBV18 with TRBJ1-3; TRBD1 might be the D (6 bases). This clonotype originated in a human donor in good health. Some clones in this sample may be carry-over from other donors' samples. Sequenced: T cells isolated from PBMCs. CDR3 nucleotide sequence: TGTGCCAGCTCACCCGGGACATCCTACTCTGGAAACACCATATATTTT. Its translation is CASSPGTSYSGNTIYF.